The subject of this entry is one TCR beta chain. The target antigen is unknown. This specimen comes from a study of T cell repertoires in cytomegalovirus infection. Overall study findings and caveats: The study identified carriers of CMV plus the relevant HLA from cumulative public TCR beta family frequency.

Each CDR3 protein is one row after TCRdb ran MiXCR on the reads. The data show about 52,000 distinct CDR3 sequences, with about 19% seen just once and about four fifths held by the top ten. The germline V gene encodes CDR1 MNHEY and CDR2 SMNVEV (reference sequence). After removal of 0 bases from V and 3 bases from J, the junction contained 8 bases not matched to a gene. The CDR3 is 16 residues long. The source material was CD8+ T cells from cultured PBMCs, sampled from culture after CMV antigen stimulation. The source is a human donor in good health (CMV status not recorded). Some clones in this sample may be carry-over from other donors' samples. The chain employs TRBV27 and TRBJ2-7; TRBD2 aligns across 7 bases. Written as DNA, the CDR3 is TGTGCCAGCAGTTTATCGGGAGGGCGCGTACACTACGAGCAGTACTTC. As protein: CASSLSGGRVHYEQYF.